Sequencing of this T cell receptor (beta chain) was carried out in a study of cytomegalovirus exposure and HLA in healthy donors. Concerning this clone: Antigen unknown. The same CDR3 also results from other DNA sequences found in this sample.

Study results and limitations: Later, an analysis found that common viral pathogens appeared to be linked with several of the most significant clusters. Reportedly, a later analysis found an Asian-associated ancestry cluster had fewer N-insertions than the approximately 640-donor mean. No immune exposure information besides CMV serostatus was available. For most TCR beta V segments, an earlier analysis put the productive rate at about 87% or about 30% of the time.

The primer mix had 60 Vbeta and 13 Jbeta primers. The table came from immunoSEQ multiplex PCR; TCRdb's copy has only in-frame clones and leaves some out. Recorded here are under 70,000 clones; the top ten clones represent 2.4%. The sample consisted of PBMCs. The sequence derives from a female donor in good health and CMV-seropositive.

DNA for the CDR3: TGTGCCAGCTCACCAACAGGGGGGAACACTGAAGCTTTCTTT. This encodes CASSPTGGNTEAFF. V and J are TRBV18 and TRBJ1-1; 8 bases match TRBD1. Germline loops: CDR1 KGHSH, CDR2 LQKENI. After removal of 2 bases from V and 1 base from J, the junction contained 0 bases not matched to a gene. The CDR3 length is 14 residues. The complete variable domain, with remaining parts taken from reference TRBV18 and TRBJ1-1, reads NAGVMQNPRHLVRRRGQEARLRCSPMKGHSHVYWYRQLPEEGLKFMVYLQKENIIDESGMPKERFSAEFPKEGPSILRIQQVVRGDSAAYFCASSPTGGNTEAFFGQGTRLTVV.